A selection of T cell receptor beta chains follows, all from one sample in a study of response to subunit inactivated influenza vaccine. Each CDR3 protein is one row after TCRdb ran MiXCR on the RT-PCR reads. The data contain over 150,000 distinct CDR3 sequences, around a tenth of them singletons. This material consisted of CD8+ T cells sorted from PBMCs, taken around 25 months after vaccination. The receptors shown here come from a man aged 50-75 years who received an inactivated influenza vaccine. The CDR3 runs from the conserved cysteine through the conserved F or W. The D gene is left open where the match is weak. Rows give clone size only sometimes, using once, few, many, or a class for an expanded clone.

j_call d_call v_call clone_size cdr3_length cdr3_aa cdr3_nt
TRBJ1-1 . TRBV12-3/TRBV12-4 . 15 CASSLMVGGGTEAFF TGTGCCAGCAGTTTAATGGTCGGGGGGGGCACTGAAGCTTTCTTT
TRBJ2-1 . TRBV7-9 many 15 CASSLRGGPGNEQFF TGTGCCAGCAGCTTAAGAGGGGGGCCGGGGAATGAGCAGTTCTTC
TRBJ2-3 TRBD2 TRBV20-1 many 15 CSARGTSGRLDTQYF TGCAGTGCTAGGGGGACTAGCGGGAGATTAGATACGCAGTATTTT
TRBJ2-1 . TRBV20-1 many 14 CSARDSGSLNEQFF TGCAGTGCTAGAGATTCCGGGAGCCTAAATGAGCAGTTCTTC
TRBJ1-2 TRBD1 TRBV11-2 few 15 CASSYGQGAGYGYTF TGTGCCAGCAGCTACGGACAGGGGGCAGGATATGGCTACACCTTC
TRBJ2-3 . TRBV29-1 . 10 CSVVRDTQYF TGCAGCGTTGTTCGAGATACGCAGTATTTT
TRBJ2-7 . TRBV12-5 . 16 CARALGGLAETYEQYF TGTGCTAGGGCACTGGGGGGGCTAGCGGAAACCTACGAGCAGTACTTC
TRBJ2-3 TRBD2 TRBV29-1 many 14 CSVELAGSTDTQYF TGCAGCGTTGAGCTAGCGGGGAGCACAGATACGCAGTATTTT
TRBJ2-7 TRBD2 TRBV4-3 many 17 CASSQGPGQGGTYEQYF TGCGCCAGCAGCCAGGGGCCTGGGCAGGGAGGGACCTACGAGCAGTACTTC
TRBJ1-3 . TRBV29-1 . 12 CSAAGSGNTIYF TGCAGCGCCGCGGGGTCTGGAAACACCATATATTTT
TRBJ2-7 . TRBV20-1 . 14 CSAFLTGITYEQYF TGCAGTGCCTTCCTAACCGGGATCACCTACGAGCAGTACTTC
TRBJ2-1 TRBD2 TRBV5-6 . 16 CASSRVPFGGVNEQFF TGTGCCAGCAGCCGAGTCCCATTTGGGGGGGTGAATGAGCAGTTCTTC
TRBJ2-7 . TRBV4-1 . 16 CASSQVPGLTLYEQYF TGCGCCAGCAGCCAAGTTCCAGGACTAACTCTTTACGAGCAGTACTTC
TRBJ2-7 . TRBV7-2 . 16 CASSLVRQGVAYEQYF TGTGCCAGCAGCCTCGTGAGGCAGGGTGTCGCCTACGAGCAGTACTTC
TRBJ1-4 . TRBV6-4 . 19 CASSPTRGGWVDTNEKLFF TGTGCCAGCAGTCCGACAAGGGGGGGGTGGGTCGATACTAATGAAAAACTGTTTTTT
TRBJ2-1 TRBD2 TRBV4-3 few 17 CASSQDRSLAVGDEQFF TGCGCCAGCAGCCAAGATAGGAGTCTAGCGGTGGGCGATGAGCAGTTCTTC
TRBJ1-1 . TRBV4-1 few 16 CASSQAGRGVNTEAFF TGCGCCAGCAGCCAAGCCGGCCGGGGGGTGAACACTGAAGCTTTCTTT